Shown below are 18 T cell receptor beta chains from a single sample sequenced in a study of Ad26.COV2.S vaccination and SARS-CoV-2 variants. Treatment defined: around 19 received Ad26.COV2.S at low or high dose, single or two shots; about 5 received placebo; per-sample allocation not given. On day 63 after the first injection, vaccine and placebo recipients gave samples. The data were produced by immunoSEQ multiplex PCR, yet TCRdb's version contains in-frame clones alone and is incomplete. The sample records around 320,000 clones, 70% to 90% being singletons. Material: peripheral blood, obtained in a trial of Ad26.COV2.S vaccine versus placebo. The receptors stem from a person aged 18-65 years who received the Ad26.COV2.S COVID-19 vaccine or a placebo.

This chain links TRBV9 with TRBJ1-1, with 10 positions matching TRBD1. Germline CDR1 and CDR2: SGDLS and YYNGEE. V shed 2 bases, J shed 9 bases, and the junction held 16 bases outside the gene matches. This CDR3 is built from 17 residues. In DNA form, the CDR3 reads TGTGCCAGCAGCGTCGATGACTCCGGGACAGGGGTTAATAAAGCTTTCTTT. Translating gives CASSVDDSGTGVNKAFF.

V usage is TRBV21-1 and J usage is TRBJ1-6. TRBV21-1 is a pseudogene locus. This CDR3 region has 13 residues. Here the CDR3 DNA reads TGTGCCAGCATTAGGAAGGGAAATTCACCCCTCCACTTT. It specifies CASIRKGNSPLHF.

In its sample, this clone was seen a few times. The CDR3 spells CASSLGGAGGLRRTEAFF. The CDR3, as DNA: TGTGCCAGCAGCTTAGGGGGGGCAGGGGGACTTCGGCGCACTGAAGCTTTCTTT. This chain links TRBV11-3 with TRBJ1-1, with TRBD1 matching 7 bases. Germline assignment: CDR1 SGHNT and CDR2 YENEEA. The CDR3 is made up of 18 amino acids. Trimming cost V 1 base and J 4 bases; bases outside gene matches: 15.

The chain carries TRBV28 and TRBJ1-2; weak D call: TRBD1 (5 bases). Germline CDR1 MDHEN, CDR2 SYDVKM. Trimming shortened V by 3 bases and J by 8 bases, and 16 bases separated the two germline ends. This CDR3 has 14 residues. The CDR3 sequence: CASSFPGRTEGYTF. The CDR3 nucleotides are TGTGCCAGCAGTTTTCCGGGACGTACGGAGGGCTACACCTTC.

This clone was seen only a few times. V and J are TRBV12-5 and TRBJ1-2; TRBD1 matches 7 bases. Germline V gene lookup returns CDR1 LGHNT and CDR2 FRNRAP. This CDR3 is built from 16 residues. V lost 0 bases, J lost 8 bases, and 12 bases stayed unmatched. The CDR3 sequence: CASGLVQSGGSEGYTF. For the CDR3, the DNA is TGTGCTAGTGGTTTGGTACAATCAGGGGGGTCGGAAGGCTACACCTTC.

The genes are TRBV7-9 and TRBJ1-1, with TRBD1 identical over 8 bases. In germline, CDR1 is SEHNR, CDR2 FQNEAQ (reference sequence). The junction had 11 bases not matched to a gene; V was cut back by 5 bases and J by 6 bases. The CDR3 covers 15 residues. In DNA form, the CDR3 reads TGTGCCAGCAGCATAACGGACAGGGAGAGTCCTGAAGCTTTCTTT. The encoded protein is CASSITDRESPEAFF.

The V call is TRBV28, the J call TRBJ1-2, with TRBD1 as a possible D gene (5 bases). The CDR3 length is 14 residues. V shed 10 bases and J shed 3 bases, with 18 bases lying between them. Germline CDR1 is MDHEN and CDR2 is SYDVKM. The CDR3 loop reads CATENRGLHYGYTF. CDR3 coding DNA: TGTGCCACCGAAAACCGGGGACTTCACTATGGCTACACCTTC.

This clone was seen just once. J is TRBJ2-3 and V is TRBV5-1, with 16 bases matching TRBD2. This CDR3 is 19 amino acids long. The junction had 7 bases not matched to a gene; V was cut back by 0 bases and J by 3 bases. The V gene's germline CDR1 is SGHRS and CDR2 YFSETQ. The CDR3 here is CASSLGSTGLAGGTDTQYF. DNA of the CDR3: TGCGCCAGCAGCTTGGGGTCCACGGGACTAGCGGGGGGGACAGATACGCAGTATTTT.

This chain links TRBV6-1 with TRBJ1-2; D call uncertain. CDR1 and CDR2 from the germline V gene are MNHNS and SASEGT. V was pared by 1 base and J by 7 bases, with 16 bases between. The CDR3 loop spans 15 amino acids. The DNA for the CDR3 is TGTGCCAGCAGTGAAGTTGTCCCTCGAGGGTCTGGCTACACCTTC. Translated, it gives CASSEVVPRGSGYTF.

This chain connects TRBV7-2 to TRBJ2-7; TRBD1 might be the D (5 bases). Germline V lookup: CDR1 SGHTA, CDR2 FQGNSA. Trimming cost V 2 bases and J 2 bases, with 13 bases left between them. The CDR3 is 15 residues long. The CDR3 loop is CASSLRAGYPYEQYF. As DNA, the CDR3 is TGTGCCAGCAGCTTAAGGGCAGGGTACCCCTACGAGCAGTACTTC.

The chain uses TRBV29-1 and TRBJ2-7; possible D gene TRBD2, 6 bases. The CDR3 runs 12 residues. With 3 bases removed from V and 1 base from J, the gap between germline ends came to 7 bases. Germline V gene sequence: CDR1 SQVTM, CDR2 ANQGSEA. The chain's CDR3 is CSVEEGSYEQYF. Written as DNA, the CDR3 is TGCAGCGTTGAGGAGGGGTCCTACGAGCAGTACTTC.

This chain connects TRBV3-1 (or the pseudogene TRBV3-2) to TRBJ2-1, with TRBD2 matching over 10 bases. V shed 4 bases and J 3 bases; nucleotides not matched to a gene: 6. Germline V gene sequence: CDR1 LGHDT, CDR2 YNNKEL (reference sequence). The CDR3 extends over 16 amino acids. Here the CDR3 DNA reads TGTGCCAGCAGCCCTCGGACTAGCGGTGACTACAATGAGCAGTTCTTC. Residues: CASSPRTSGDYNEQFF.

The V and J genes are TRBV4-2 and TRBJ2-7, with D perhaps TRBD1 (5 bases). V shed 1 base and J shed 3 bases, with 7 bases lying between them. The CDR3 has 13 residues. Germline assignment: CDR1 LGHNA and CDR2 YNFKEQ. The CDR3 loop reads CASSQAQGYEQYF. The CDR3 DNA follows: TGTGCCAGCAGCCAAGCGCAGGGCTACGAGCAGTACTTC.

This chain connects TRBV6-5 to TRBJ1-2; D is ambiguous. Germline values: CDR1 MNHEY, CDR2 SVGAGI. CDR3 length: 14 residues. Trimming took 4 bases from V and 0 from J, leaving 9 bases between them. The CDR3 loop reads CASSSIATNYGYTF. CDR3 coding DNA: TGTGCCAGCAGTTCAATCGCAACTAACTATGGCTACACCTTC.

V is TRBV4-2 and J is TRBJ2-2, with 10 bases fitting TRBD2. Per the germline V gene, CDR1 is LGHNA and CDR2 is YNFKEQ. The V gene end was trimmed by 0 bases and the J gene end by 6 bases; junction bases not matched to a gene: 7. This CDR3 comprises 17 residues. The CDR3 bases are TGTGCCAGCAGCCAAGAAGTACTAGCGGGGTGGTCCGGGGAGCTGTTTTTT. Translated: CASSQEVLAGWSGELFF.

The genes are TRBV6-1 and TRBJ2-7; D remains ambiguous. This CDR3 has 15 amino acids. Trimming cost V 1 base and J 7 bases, with 17 bases left between them. Germline CDR1 is MNHNS and CDR2 is SASEGT. The CDR3, as DNA: TGTGCCAGCAGTGAAGTGGTCCTCTCCCGCTTAGAGCAGTACTTC. It codes for CASSEVVLSRLEQYF.

The chain carries TRBV9 and TRBJ2-5; TRBD2 matches at 7 bases. Germline values: CDR1 SGDLS, CDR2 YYNGEE. The CDR3 covers 15 residues. V lost 4 bases and J lost 5; bases outside the gene matches: 11. The CDR3 region is CASSPTQTSWETQYF. Written as DNA, the CDR3 is TGTGCCAGCAGCCCCACCCAGACTAGCTGGGAGACCCAGTACTTC. The entire variable domain, with the rest obtained from reference TRBV9 and TRBJ2-5, is as follows: DSGVTQTPKHLITATGQRVTLRCSPRSGDLSVYWYQQSLDQGLQFLIQYYNGEERAKGNILERFSAQQFPDLHSELNLSSLELGDSALYFCASSPTQTSWETQYFGPGTRLLVL.

The genes are TRBV14 and TRBJ1-2, with D possibly matching TRBD1 (5 bases). The CDR3 is 18 amino acids. Germline V gives CDR1 SGHDN, CDR2 FVKESK. The V end lost 0 bases, the J end lost 2 bases, and 19 bases lay between the germline ends. CDR3 DNA: TGTGCCAGCAGCCAAGATGGGGCTATGGCCCAGGGAAACTATGGCTACACCTTC. Amino acid sequence: CASSQDGAMAQGNYGYTF.